This T cell receptor beta chain was identified in a study of neoadjuvant anti-PD-1 for oral cavity cancer. CDR1 is SGHTA and CDR2 is FQGNSA in the germline V gene. Trimming cost V 2 bases and J 3 bases, with 11 bases left between them. The CDR3 covers 14 residues. The assay was immunoSEQ multiplex PCR, and TCRdb's table has in-frame clones only and misses some. The sample contains roughly 14,000 clones, 60% to 70% of which appear only once. The sequencing here drew on PBMCs, taken before nivolumab (anti-PD-1) treatment. The chain is built from TRBV7-2 and TRBJ2-7, with D possibly matching TRBD2 (6 bases). The sequence was collected from a person between 35 and 79 years old with oral cavity squamous cell carcinoma. The CDR3 DNA follows: TGTGCCAGCAGCTTATCCCTGACTAGCTACGAGCAGTACTTC. Its translation: CASSLSLTSYEQYF.